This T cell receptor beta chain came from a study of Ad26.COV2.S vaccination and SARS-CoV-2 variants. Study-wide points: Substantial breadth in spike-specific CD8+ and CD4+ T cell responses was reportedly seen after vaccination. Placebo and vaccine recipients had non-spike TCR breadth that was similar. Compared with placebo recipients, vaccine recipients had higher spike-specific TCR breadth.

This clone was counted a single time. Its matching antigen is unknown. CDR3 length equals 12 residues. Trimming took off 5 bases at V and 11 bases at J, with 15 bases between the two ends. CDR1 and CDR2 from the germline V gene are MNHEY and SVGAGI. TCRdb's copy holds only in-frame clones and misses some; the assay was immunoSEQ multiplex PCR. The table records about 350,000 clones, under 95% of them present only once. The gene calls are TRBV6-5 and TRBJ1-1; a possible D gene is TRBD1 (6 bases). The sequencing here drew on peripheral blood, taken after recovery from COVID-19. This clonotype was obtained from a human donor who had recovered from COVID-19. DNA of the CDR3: TGTGCCAGCAGTCAGTCCCGGGACAAGGCTTTCTTT. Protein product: CASSQSRDKAFF.